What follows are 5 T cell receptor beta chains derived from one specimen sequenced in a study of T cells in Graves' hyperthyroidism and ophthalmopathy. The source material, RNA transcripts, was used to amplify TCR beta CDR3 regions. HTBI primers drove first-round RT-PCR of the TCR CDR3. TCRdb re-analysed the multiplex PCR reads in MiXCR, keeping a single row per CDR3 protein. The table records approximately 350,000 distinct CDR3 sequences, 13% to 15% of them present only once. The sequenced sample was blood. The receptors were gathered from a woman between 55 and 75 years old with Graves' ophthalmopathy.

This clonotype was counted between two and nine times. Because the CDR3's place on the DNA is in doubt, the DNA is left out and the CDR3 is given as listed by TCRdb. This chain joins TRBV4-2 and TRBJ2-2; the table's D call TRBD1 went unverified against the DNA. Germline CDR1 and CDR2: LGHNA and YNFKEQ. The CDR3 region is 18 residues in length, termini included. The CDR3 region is CASSQVVYDRFGAGELFF.

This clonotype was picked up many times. The CDR3 loop is CATSPGQYSNQPQHF. CDR3 nucleotides: TGTGCCACCAGTCCTGGACAGTATAGCAATCAGCCCCAGCATTTT. The chain employs TRBV24-1 and TRBJ1-5; weak D call: TRBD1 (6 bases). The CDR3 covers 15 residues. Trimming left V 6 bases short and J 0 bases short, with 11 bases between. Per germline, CDR1 KGHDR and CDR2 SFDVKD.

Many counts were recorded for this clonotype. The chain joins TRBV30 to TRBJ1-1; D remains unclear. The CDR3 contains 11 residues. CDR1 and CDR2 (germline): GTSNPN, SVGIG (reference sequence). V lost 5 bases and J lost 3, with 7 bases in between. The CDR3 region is CAWGFYTEAFF. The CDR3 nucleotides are TGTGCCTGGGGATTTTACACTGAAGCTTTCTTT.

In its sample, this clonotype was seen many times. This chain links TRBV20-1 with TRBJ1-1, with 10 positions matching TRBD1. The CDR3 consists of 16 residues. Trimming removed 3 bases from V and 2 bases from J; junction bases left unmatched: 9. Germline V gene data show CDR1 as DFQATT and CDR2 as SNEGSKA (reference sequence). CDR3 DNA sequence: TGCAGTGCTAGGAGGGACAGGGGACCCACTAACACTGAAGCTTTCTTT. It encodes CSARRDRGPTNTEAFF.

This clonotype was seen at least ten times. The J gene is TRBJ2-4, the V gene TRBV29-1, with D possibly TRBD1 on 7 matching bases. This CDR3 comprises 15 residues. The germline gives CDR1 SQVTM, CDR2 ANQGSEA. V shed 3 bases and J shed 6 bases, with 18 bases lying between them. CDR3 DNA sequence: TGCAGCGTTGAGGGGGGACAGCCGGCACCAAACATTCAGTACTTC. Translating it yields CSVEGGQPAPNIQYF.